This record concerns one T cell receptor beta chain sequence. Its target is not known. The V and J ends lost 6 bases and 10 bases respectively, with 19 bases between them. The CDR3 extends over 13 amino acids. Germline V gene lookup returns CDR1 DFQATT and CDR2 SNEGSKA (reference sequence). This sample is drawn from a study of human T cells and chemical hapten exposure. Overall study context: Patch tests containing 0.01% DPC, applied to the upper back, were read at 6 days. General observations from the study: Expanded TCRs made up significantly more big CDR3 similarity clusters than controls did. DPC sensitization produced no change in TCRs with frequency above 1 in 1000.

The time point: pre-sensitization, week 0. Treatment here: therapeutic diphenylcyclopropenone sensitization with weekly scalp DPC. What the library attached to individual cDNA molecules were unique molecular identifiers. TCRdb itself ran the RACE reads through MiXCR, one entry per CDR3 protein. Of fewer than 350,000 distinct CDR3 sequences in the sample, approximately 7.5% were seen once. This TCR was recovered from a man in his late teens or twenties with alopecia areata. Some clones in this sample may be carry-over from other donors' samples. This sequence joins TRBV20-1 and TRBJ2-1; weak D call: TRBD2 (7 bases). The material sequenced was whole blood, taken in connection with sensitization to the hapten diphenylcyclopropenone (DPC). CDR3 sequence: CSAPVGGGWEQFF. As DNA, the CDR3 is TGCAGTGCCCCGGTAGGGGGGGGCTGGGAGCAGTTCTTC.